These 26 T cell receptor beta chains originate from one sample sequenced in a study of tumor and adjacent non-tumor tissue in lung cancer. This sample's RNA came from whole unsorted tissue. This non-tumor lung sample came from over 3 cm beyond the tumor edge. TCRbeta libraries were built with three rounds of nested PCR, modified from ARM-PCR. TCRdb re-analysed the multiplex PCR reads in MiXCR, keeping a single row per CDR3 protein. This table holds 65,000 to 85,000 distinct CDR3 sequences, more than 75% found once. The sample was distant non-tumor lung tissue. These TCRs come from a man in his fifties or sixties with non-small cell lung cancer.

This rearrangement joins TRBV19 to TRBJ2-7, with 7 bases that match TRBD2. The V and J ends lost 2 bases and 3 bases, in that order; junction bases with no gene match: 10. Germline V lookup: CDR1 LNHDA, CDR2 SQIVND (reference sequence). The CDR3 is made up of 16 amino acids. CDR3 loop: CASSISWAGALYEQYF. In DNA, the CDR3 is TGTGCCAGTAGTATATCATGGGCGGGAGCCCTCTACGAGCAGTACTTC.

A remark on this clonotype: At one end, the junction sequence differs from germline, possibly due to a read error. J is TRBJ2-2 and V is TRBV5-1, with D perhaps TRBD1 or TRBD2 (5 bases each). Germline V gene lookup returns CDR1 SGHRS and CDR2 YFSETQ. The CDR3 has 15 amino acids. The chain's CDR3 is CASSLDQGRTGEQFF. In DNA form, the CDR3 reads TGCGCCAGCAGCTTGGACCAGGGCCGCACCGGGGAGCAGTTTTTT.

CDR3 DNA: TGTGCCAGCACCTCCGGAACGGGAACCTATGGCTACACCTTC. Residues: CASTSGTGTYGYTF. The J gene is TRBJ1-2, the V gene TRBV5-4; D remains ambiguous. Germline values: CDR1 SGHNT, CDR2 YYREEE (reference sequence). The V end lost 6 bases, the J end lost 4 bases, and 16 bases lay between the germline ends. This CDR3 spans 14 amino acids.

This clonotype has just one count. A junction boundary mismatches the germline segment, possibly from a read error. V gene TRBV29-1 combines with J gene TRBJ2-5; perhaps TRBD1 as D (6 bases). Germline V lookup: CDR1 SQVTM, CDR2 ANQGSEA. CDR3 length: 13 residues. Here the CDR3 reads CIVADRYLETQYF. The CDR3 nucleotides are TGCATCGTTGCCGACAGGTACCTAGAGACCCAGTACTTT.

Concerning this clonotype itself: The junction departs from germline at one end; a sequencing error may be responsible. The chain combines TRBV29-1 with TRBJ2-5; D uncertain. CDR1 SQVTM and CDR2 ANQGSEA come from the germline V gene. CDR3 length equals 11 residues. The CDR3 DNA reads TGCAGTGTTGATAACCAAGATACCCAGTACTTC. Translation: CSVDNQDTQYF.

The V call is TRBV28, the J call TRBJ2-1; 12 nucleotides match TRBD2. The CDR3 is made up of 13 amino acids. The germline V gene has CDR1 MDHEN and CDR2 SYDVKM. Losses at the gene ends were 10 bases for V and 11 bases for J; bases not matched to a gene: 9. The CDR3 bases are TGTGCCAACAGGACTAGCGGGATTAATAAGCAGTTCTTC. Protein product: CANRTSGINKQFF.

Remarks on this clonotype: It may be a read error: a sequence one base away is much more abundant. The chain joins TRBV24-1 to TRBJ2-1; D uncertain. The germline gives CDR1 KGHDR, CDR2 SFDVKD. The CDR3 loop spans 14 amino acids. The CDR3 here is CATSDLQRPNERFF. The CDR3 region has the DNA TGTGCCACCAGTGATTTGCAAAGACCCAATGAGCGGTTCTTC.

A word on this clonotype: The limits of the CDR3 on the DNA are not certain, so only TCRdb's listed CDR3 is given. J is TRBJ2-7 and V is TRBV10-3; TRBD1 was called by the table and not checked on the DNA. The CDR3 has 15 residues if both end residues are counted. Germline CDR1 is ENHRY and CDR2 is SYGVKD. The CDR3: CAISEWGTGTYELYF.

Note on this clonotype: A much larger clone sits a single nucleotide away, making a read error possible. V and J are TRBV19 and TRBJ2-1; TRBD2 aligns across 8 bases. Per germline, CDR1 LNHDA and CDR2 SQIVND (reference sequence). This CDR3 spans 15 amino acids. Trimming removed 5 bases from V and 6 bases from J; junction bases left unmatched: 9. The CDR3 DNA follows: TGTGCCAGTAGTTACAGCGGGGGAGAAGGCAATGAGCAGTTCTTC. Translated: CASSYSGGEGNEQFF.

This clonotype was seen at least ten times. The CDR3 sequence: CSAPGTYEQYF. CDR3 coding DNA: TGCAGTGCTCCGGGGACCTACGAGCAGTACTTC. The rearrangement uses TRBV20-1 and TRBJ2-7, with D possibly TRBD2 on 5 matching bases. V was clipped by 5 bases and J by 2 bases, with 7 bases between them. CDR3 length equals 11 residues. Per germline, CDR1 DFQATT and CDR2 SNEGSKA (reference sequence).

Concerning this clonotype: The junction does not match germline at one end; this may be a read error. This chain links TRBV6-5 with TRBJ2-7; D gene uncertain. Looked up from germline, CDR1 is MNHEY and CDR2 is SVGAGI. This CDR3 is 13 amino acids long. The CDR3 nucleotides are TGTGGCAGCTCGGGCATGTTCCCGTACGAGCAGTACTTC. Its protein product is CGSSGMFPYEQYF.

The rearrangement joins TRBV24-1 to TRBJ1-2; no firm D call. Germline V gives CDR1 KGHDR, CDR2 SFDVKD. Trimming took 9 bases from V and 7 from J, leaving 17 bases between them. The CDR3 is made up of 13 amino acids. CDR3 in amino acids: CATRCGAYVGYTF. The CDR3 region has the DNA TGTGCCACCCGATGCGGAGCGTATGTTGGCTACACCTTC.

This clonotype was counted at least ten times. The genes are TRBV19 and TRBJ1-5, with D uncertain. There are 13 residues in the CDR3. From germline, CDR1 is LNHDA and CDR2 SQIVND (reference sequence). V lost 6 bases to trimming and J lost 3 bases, with 9 bases between them. The CDR3 coding sequence is TGTGCCAGTAGACCAACAGACAATCAGCCCCAGCATTTT. Translation gives CASRPTDNQPQHF.

This clonotype has only one observation. At one end, the junction sequence differs from germline, possibly due to a read error. The chain employs TRBV6-2 or TRBV6-3 and TRBJ2-1; 7 bases line up with TRBD1. The CDR3 has 14 residues. Per the germline V gene, CDR1 is MNHEY and CDR2 is SVGEGT. The DNA for the CDR3 is TGTGCCATCAGTAGACAGGGCACCTACAATGGGCAGTCCTTC. It translates to CAISRQGTYNGQSF.

This clonotype was detected once. The chain is built from TRBV11-1 and TRBJ2-3; a possible D gene is TRBD2 (7 bases). V gave up 11 bases and J gave up 6 bases, with 24 bases separating them. The germline CDR1 and CDR2 sequences are SGHAT and FQDESV (reference sequence). The CDR3 runs to 15 residues. The CDR3 nucleotides are TGTGCCGACAGGTTAGCAGGGTCGCGGGAGGATACGCAGTATTTT. Translated, it gives CADRLAGSREDTQYF.

Note on this clonotype: The germline gene is not matched at one end of the junction; a read error may be the cause. The gene calls are TRBV29-1 and TRBJ1-1, with D possibly matching TRBD1 (5 bases). The germline V gene has CDR1 SQVTM and CDR2 ANQGSEA. This CDR3 comprises 12 residues. CDR3: CGVDRVNTEAFF. CDR3 in DNA: TGCGGCGTAGACAGAGTGAACACTGAAGCTTTCTTT.

Comment on this clonotype: A junction end diverges from the germline sequence, so it may reflect a read error. The chain has TRBV12-3 or TRBV12-4 and TRBJ2-7, with a weak D call TRBD2 (5 bases). This CDR3 is built from 14 residues. In DNA form, the CDR3 reads TGTGCCAGCAGTCTTCTTGGGAGCCCCTATGAGCAGTACTTC. This translates into CASSLLGSPYEQYF.

As concerns this clonotype: One end of the junction varies from germline; a read error may be responsible. V usage is TRBV6-5 and J usage is TRBJ2-1; 9 bases line up with TRBD2. The CDR3 has 15 residues. The V gene's germline CDR1 is MNHEY and CDR2 SVGAGI. Written as DNA, the CDR3 is TGTGCCAGCAGTTACCCGGGACTAGCCTATAATGAGCAGTTCTTC. As protein: CASSYPGLAYNEQFF.

The CDR3 sequence: CAGSFRGLGYNEQFF. The CDR3 nucleotides are TGTGCAGGCAGTTTTAGGGGACTAGGCTACAATGAGCAGTTCTTC. The chain combines TRBV12-3 or TRBV12-4 with TRBJ2-1; 8 bases are shared with TRBD2. The CDR3 has 15 amino acids.

The chain carries TRBV5-1 and TRBJ1-1, with D uncertain. The V and J ends lost 9 bases and 7 bases respectively, with 13 bases between them. Germline CDR1 SGHRS, CDR2 YFSETQ. CDR3 length: 11 residues. The DNA of the CDR3 is TGCGCCATCAGTTTGGGCCGTGAAGCTTTCTTT. Translating it yields CAISLGREAFF. Filled out from reference TRBV5-1 and TRBJ1-1, the complete variable domain reads KAGVTQTPRYLIKTRGQQVTLSCSPISGHRSVSWYQQTPGQGLQFLFEYFSETQRNKGNFPGRFSGRQFSNSRSEMNVSTLELGDSALYLCAISLGREAFFGQGTRLTVV.

The rearrangement joins TRBV6-5 to TRBJ1-2; D is possibly TRBD1 (5 bases). Germline loops: CDR1 MNHEY, CDR2 SVGAGI. CDR3 length: 14 residues. V was trimmed by 6 bases and J by 2 bases, leaving 13 bases between them. The CDR3 DNA follows: TGTGCCAGCAGCCGACGGGGGGGAAACTATGGCTACACCTTC. Amino acid sequence: CASSRRGGNYGYTF.

Only one count was recorded for this clonotype. At one end the junction does not follow the germline gene, possibly because of a read error. The CDR3 loop is CASSQDGASGTIDEQFF. In DNA form, the CDR3 reads TGCGCTAGCAGCCAAGATGGGGCTAGCGGGACCATTGATGAGCAGTTCTTC. The rearrangement joins TRBV4-1 to TRBJ2-1, with 9 bases identical to TRBD2. The germline V gene encodes CDR1 MGHRA and CDR2 YSYEKL. The CDR3 contains 17 residues.

The table lists this clonotype with a count of one. This is likely a read error, given that the CDR3 carries no conserved phenylalanine or tryptophan at its end. CDR3 nucleotides: TGTGCCAGCAGCACGAATAGCGGCCACTCCTACAATGAACAGTTCTTA. Protein product: CASSTNSGHSYNEQFL. The chain links TRBV6-5 to TRBJ2-1, with D possibly TRBD2 on 6 matching bases. Germline CDR1 MNHEY, CDR2 SVGAGI. The CDR3 runs to 16 residues.

A remark on this clonotype: The junction differs from germline at one of its ends, possibly a read error. The chain uses TRBV30 and TRBJ2-1; unclear D gene. Germline V gene sequence: CDR1 GTSNPN, CDR2 SVGIG (reference sequence). CDR3 length equals 12 residues. For the CDR3, the DNA is TGTGCTTGGAGTAACGAGTACAATGATCAGTTCTTC. Protein: CAWSNEYNDQFF.

V and J are TRBV7-3 and TRBJ2-3; a possible D gene is TRBD2 (6 bases). Germline lookup yields CDR1 SGHTA and CDR2 FQGTGA. V shed 2 bases and J shed 4 bases, with 16 bases lying between them. The CDR3 is 16 amino acids. The CDR3 nucleotides are TGTGCCAGCAGCTTACGGGCGGGAACCTTCCCAGATACGCAGTATTTT. It codes for CASSLRAGTFPDTQYF.

Note on this clonotype: One end of the junction is discordant with germline, which a read error may explain. V gene TRBV20-1 combines with J gene TRBJ2-7; 9 positions agree with TRBD1. Germline-derived CDR1 and CDR2 are DFQATT and SNEGSKA (reference sequence). The CDR3 loop spans 15 amino acids. The CDR3 protein is CSVRALRTGDYQQYF. The CDR3 region has the DNA TGCAGTGTTAGAGCCCTCCGGACAGGGGATTACCAGCAGTACTTC.